This is a list of T cell receptor beta chains from one sample in a study of blood T cells in healthy people across ages. Each CDR3 protein gets one entry after TCRdb re-called the 5' RACE reads with MiXCR. Here the sample spans some 900,000 distinct CDR3 sequences, 29% being singletons. The sample consisted of blood. These receptors originate from an elderly woman in good health. Each CDR3 is given with its conserved first and last residue. A D gene is named only where the DNA matches it firmly. Size tells how often a clone was seen (once, few, many) or the class of an expanded clone, and some rows leave it out.

V gene: TRBV7-2
D gene: TRBD2
J gene: TRBJ2-2
CDR3 length: 15
clone size: few
CDR3 protein: CASTPSGGPSGELFF
CDR3 DNA: TGTGCCAGCACCCCCAGCGGGGGGCCGTCCGGGGAGCTGTTTTTT

V gene: TRBV11-3
D gene: .
J gene: TRBJ1-6
CDR3 length: 15
clone size: few
CDR3 protein: CASSLASTARSPLHF
CDR3 DNA: TGTGCCAGCAGCTTAGCTTCGACAGCTCGCTCACCCCTCCACTTT

V gene: TRBV7-2
D gene: .
J gene: TRBJ1-6
CDR3 length: 13
clone size: .
CDR3 protein: CVSSGTAHSPLHF
CDR3 DNA: TGTGTCAGCAGCGGGACGGCCCATTCACCCCTCCACTTT

V gene: TRBV6-5
D gene: TRBD2
J gene: TRBJ2-7
CDR3 length: 14
clone size: few
CDR3 protein: CASSRTSGPYEQYF
CDR3 DNA: TGTGCCAGCAGTAGGACTAGCGGGCCCTACGAGCAGTACTTC

V gene: TRBV7-9
D gene: .
J gene: TRBJ1-1
CDR3 length: 11
clone size: .
CDR3 protein: CASSLDTQAFF
CDR3 DNA: TGTGCCAGCAGCTTAGACACACAAGCTTTCTTT

V gene: TRBV5-1
D gene: TRBD2
J gene: TRBJ2-3
CDR3 length: 13
clone size: many
CDR3 protein: CASSPGLEDTQYF
CDR3 DNA: TGCGCCAGCAGCCCGGGACTAGAGGATACGCAGTATTTT

V gene: TRBV12-3/TRBV12-4
D gene: TRBD1
J gene: TRBJ1-5
CDR3 length: 14
clone size: .
CDR3 protein: CASSPVTGNQPQHF
CDR3 DNA: TGTGCCAGCAGCCCAGTGACAGGGAATCAGCCCCAGCATTTT

V gene: TRBV7-2
D gene: .
J gene: TRBJ1-4
CDR3 length: 15
clone size: few
CDR3 protein: CASSNRAVTSEKLFF
CDR3 DNA: TGTGCCAGCAGCAACCGGGCCGTAACTAGTGAAAAACTGTTTTTT

V gene: TRBV20-1
D gene: .
J gene: TRBJ2-3
CDR3 length: 14
clone size: many
CDR3 protein: CSAVRGGTTDTQYF
CDR3 DNA: TGCAGTGCCGTTCGTGGGGGGACCACAGATACGCAGTATTTT

V gene: TRBV20-1
D gene: .
J gene: TRBJ1-1
CDR3 length: 17
clone size: .
CDR3 protein: CSANAPRQLTMNTEAFF
CDR3 DNA: TGCAGTGCTAACGCGCCCCGACAACTCACCATGAACACTGAAGCTTTCTTT

V gene: TRBV13
D gene: .
J gene: TRBJ2-4
CDR3 length: 14
clone size: many
CDR3 protein: CASSLGAKKNIQYF
CDR3 DNA: TGTGCCAGCAGCTTGGGGGCTAAGAAAAACATTCAGTACTTC

V gene: TRBV6-6
D gene: .
J gene: TRBJ2-3
CDR3 length: 16
clone size: many
CDR3 protein: CASSYSLASGVDTQYF
CDR3 DNA: TGTGCCAGCAGTTACTCGCTAGCGTCGGGGGTGGATACGCAGTATTTT

V gene: TRBV12-3/TRBV12-4
D gene: .
J gene: TRBJ1-2
CDR3 length: 15
clone size: few
CDR3 protein: CASRPPPGRGYGYTF
CDR3 DNA: TGTGCCAGCAGGCCTCCTCCGGGACGGGGCTATGGCTACACCTTC

V gene: TRBV7-2
D gene: .
J gene: TRBJ2-1
CDR3 length: 15
clone size: .
CDR3 protein: CASSLGAGFHNEQFF
CDR3 DNA: TGTGCCAGCAGCTTAGGCGCGGGGTTCCACAATGAGCAGTTCTTC

V gene: TRBV3-1
D gene: TRBD1
J gene: TRBJ2-4
CDR3 length: 20
clone size: many
CDR3 protein: CASSPDPRTRQGQFKNIQYF
CDR3 DNA: TGTGCCAGCAGCCCCGATCCCAGAACCCGACAGGGCCAATTCAAAAACATTCAGTACTTC

V gene: TRBV20-1
D gene: TRBD2
J gene: TRBJ2-7
CDR3 length: 14
clone size: once
CDR3 protein: CSAVSGRSSYEQYF
CDR3 DNA: TGCAGTGCTGTTAGCGGGAGAAGCTCCTACGAGCAGTACTTC

V gene: TRBV4-2
D gene: .
J gene: TRBJ2-3
CDR3 length: 15
clone size: many
CDR3 protein: CASSQEGRPGDTQYF
CDR3 DNA: TGTGCCAGCAGCCAAGAGGGCCGGCCCGGGGATACGCAGTATTTT

V gene: TRBV10-3
D gene: .
J gene: TRBJ1-6
CDR3 length: 14
clone size: few
CDR3 protein: CAISSEGKNSPLHF
CDR3 DNA: TGTGCCATCAGTTCTGAAGGCAAAAATTCACCCCTCCACTTT

V gene: TRBV18
D gene: .
J gene: TRBJ2-2
CDR3 length: 13
clone size: .
CDR3 protein: CASSPSSPGELFF
CDR3 DNA: TGTGCCAGCTCACCAAGTTCCCCCGGGGAGCTGTTTTTT

V gene: TRBV20-1
D gene: TRBD1
J gene: TRBJ1-1
CDR3 length: 12
clone size: .
CDR3 protein: CSARQDRRGAFF
CDR3 DNA: TGCAGTGCTAGACAGGACAGGAGGGGAGCTTTCTTT

V gene: TRBV5-1
D gene: TRBD2
J gene: TRBJ2-1
CDR3 length: 16
clone size: few
CDR3 protein: CASSLVGGGARNEQFF
CDR3 DNA: TGCGCCAGCAGCTTGGTTGGCGGGGGGGCACGGAATGAGCAGTTCTTC

V gene: TRBV20-1
D gene: .
J gene: TRBJ1-2
CDR3 length: 13
clone size: many
CDR3 protein: CSAGKGGPYGYTF
CDR3 DNA: TGCAGTGCTGGTAAGGGTGGACCATATGGCTACACCTTC

V gene: TRBV29-1
D gene: .
J gene: TRBJ1-2
CDR3 length: 12
clone size: .
CDR3 protein: CSVGADIRGYTF
CDR3 DNA: TGCAGCGTTGGGGCAGATATTCGGGGCTACACCTTC

V gene: TRBV28
D gene: TRBD1
J gene: TRBJ1-5
CDR3 length: 14
clone size: few
CDR3 protein: CASSFWDRDQPQHF
CDR3 DNA: TGTGCCAGCAGTTTCTGGGACAGGGATCAGCCCCAGCATTTT

V gene: TRBV12-3/TRBV12-4
D gene: TRBD1
J gene: TRBJ1-6
CDR3 length: 15
clone size: many
CDR3 protein: CASTGQGAKNSPLHF
CDR3 DNA: TGTGCCAGCACCGGACAGGGGGCGAAAAATTCACCCCTCCACTTT

V gene: TRBV7-6
D gene: .
J gene: TRBJ2-6
CDR3 length: 14
clone size: many
CDR3 protein: CASSLLAGANVLTF
CDR3 DNA: TGTGCCAGCAGCTTATTGGCAGGGGCCAACGTCCTGACTTTC

V gene: TRBV29-1
D gene: .
J gene: TRBJ1-1
CDR3 length: 12
clone size: .
CDR3 protein: CSVSGFWTEAFF
CDR3 DNA: TGCAGCGTCTCAGGGTTTTGGACTGAAGCTTTCTTT

V gene: TRBV24-1
D gene: .
J gene: TRBJ2-1
CDR3 length: 12
clone size: few
CDR3 protein: CATSERKDEQFF
CDR3 DNA: TGTGCCACCAGTGAAAGGAAGGATGAGCAGTTCTTC

V gene: TRBV29-1
D gene: .
J gene: TRBJ2-7
CDR3 length: 12
clone size: few
CDR3 protein: CSGRQTTYEQYF
CDR3 DNA: TGCAGCGGGAGACAGACCACCTACGAGCAGTACTTC

V gene: TRBV7-2
D gene: TRBD1
J gene: TRBJ1-2
CDR3 length: 16
clone size: many
CDR3 protein: CASSLGTPGGPSGYTF
CDR3 DNA: TGTGCCAGCAGCTTAGGGACGCCAGGGGGCCCCAGTGGCTACACCTTC

V gene: TRBV18
D gene: .
J gene: TRBJ1-1
CDR3 length: 15
clone size: .
CDR3 protein: CASSPQEGSNTEAFF
CDR3 DNA: TGTGCCAGCTCACCACAGGAGGGATCGAACACTGAAGCTTTCTTT

V gene: TRBV7-9
D gene: .
J gene: TRBJ2-5
CDR3 length: 12
clone size: many
CDR3 protein: CASSWVLETQYF
CDR3 DNA: TGTGCCAGCAGCTGGGTTTTGGAGACCCAGTACTTC

V gene: TRBV7-2
D gene: .
J gene: TRBJ1-3
CDR3 length: 14
clone size: .
CDR3 protein: CASSSLGTGNTIYF
CDR3 DNA: TGTGCCAGCAGCTCCTTGGGTACTGGAAACACCATATATTTT

V gene: TRBV14
D gene: TRBD1
J gene: TRBJ1-1
CDR3 length: 17
clone size: .
CDR3 protein: CASSLGTGVKRNTEAFF
CDR3 DNA: TGTGCCAGCAGCCTGGGGACAGGGGTCAAGCGGAACACTGAAGCTTTCTTT

V gene: TRBV2
D gene: TRBD1
J gene: TRBJ1-1
CDR3 length: 13
clone size: many
CDR3 protein: CASRSGGNTEAFF
CDR3 DNA: TGTGCCAGCAGATCAGGGGGCAACACTGAAGCTTTCTTT

V gene: TRBV12-3/TRBV12-4
D gene: .
J gene: TRBJ2-3
CDR3 length: 15
clone size: .
CDR3 protein: CASSLAIGRTDTQYF
CDR3 DNA: TGTGCCAGCAGTTTAGCGATAGGGAGAACAGATACGCAGTATTTT

V gene: TRBV5-5
D gene: .
J gene: TRBJ2-7
CDR3 length: 16
clone size: many
CDR3 protein: CASSRSGTYETYEQYF
CDR3 DNA: TGTGCCAGCAGCCGCTCTGGGACATATGAAACCTACGAGCAGTACTTC

V gene: TRBV9
D gene: .
J gene: TRBJ2-1
CDR3 length: 13
clone size: .
CDR3 protein: CVSSLRTDNEQFF
CDR3 DNA: TGTGTCAGCAGCCTCCGGACAGACAATGAGCAGTTCTTC

V gene: TRBV11-2
D gene: .
J gene: TRBJ2-3
CDR3 length: 16
clone size: many
CDR3 protein: CASSLLQGLSTDTQYF
CDR3 DNA: TGTGCCAGCAGCTTACTTCAGGGACTTAGCACAGATACGCAGTATTTT

V gene: TRBV18
D gene: TRBD2
J gene: TRBJ2-7
CDR3 length: 18
clone size: .
CDR3 protein: CASSPPPVGLVHQEAQYF
CDR3 DNA: TGTGCCAGCTCACCACCCCCAGTGGGACTAGTACATCAAGAGGCCCAGTACTTC

V gene: TRBV10-3
D gene: .
J gene: TRBJ2-1
CDR3 length: 14
clone size: .
CDR3 protein: CAISQVNERNEQFF
CDR3 DNA: TGTGCCATCAGTCAGGTAAACGAGAGAAATGAGCAGTTCTTC

V gene: TRBV7-2
D gene: .
J gene: TRBJ2-1
CDR3 length: 14
clone size: .
CDR3 protein: CASSAQTGRDEQFF
CDR3 DNA: TGTGCCAGCAGCGCCCAGACAGGGAGGGATGAGCAGTTCTTC

V gene: TRBV10-1
D gene: TRBD2
J gene: TRBJ2-3
CDR3 length: 15
clone size: few
CDR3 protein: CASSESAGETDTQYF
CDR3 DNA: TGCGCCAGCAGTGAGTCAGCGGGGGAGACAGATACGCAGTATTTT

V gene: TRBV27
D gene: TRBD2
J gene: TRBJ2-7
CDR3 length: 16
clone size: many
CDR3 protein: CASSLLAGGLSYEQYF
CDR3 DNA: TGTGCCAGCAGTTTACTAGCGGGGGGCCTCTCCTACGAGCAGTACTTC

V gene: TRBV11-2
D gene: .
J gene: TRBJ1-1
CDR3 length: 15
clone size: .
CDR3 protein: CASSRLQGQGREAFF
CDR3 DNA: TGTGCCAGCAGCCGCCTCCAGGGCCAGGGTCGAGAAGCTTTCTTT

V gene: TRBV14
D gene: .
J gene: TRBJ1-3
CDR3 length: 13
clone size: few
CDR3 protein: CASSLPSGNTIYF
CDR3 DNA: TGTGCCAGCAGCTTACCTTCCGGAAACACCATATATTTT

V gene: TRBV4-3
D gene: .
J gene: TRBJ2-3
CDR3 length: 14
clone size: few
CDR3 protein: CTSSLIGGTDTQYF
CDR3 DNA: TGCACCAGCAGCCTAATAGGTGGCACAGATACGCAGTATTTT

V gene: TRBV6-5
D gene: .
J gene: TRBJ2-3
CDR3 length: 13
clone size: .
CDR3 protein: CASISSLTDTQYF
CDR3 DNA: TGTGCCAGCATATCATCCCTCACAGATACGCAGTATTTT

V gene: TRBV10-1
D gene: .
J gene: TRBJ2-3
CDR3 length: 15
clone size: few
CDR3 protein: CASSDRRGPTDTQYF
CDR3 DNA: TGCGCCAGCAGTGATCGGCGGGGCCCCACAGATACGCAGTATTTT

V gene: TRBV7-2
D gene: .
J gene: TRBJ1-2
CDR3 length: 14
clone size: many
CDR3 protein: CASSIIFPEGGYTF
CDR3 DNA: TGTGCCAGCAGCATCATTTTCCCGGAGGGAGGCTACACCTTC

V gene: TRBV4-3
D gene: .
J gene: TRBJ1-1
CDR3 length: 15
clone size: .
CDR3 protein: CASSQDLGGTYEAFF
CDR3 DNA: TGCGCCAGCAGCCAAGATCTTGGGGGGACCTATGAAGCTTTCTTT